These T cell receptor beta chains were read from a single sample in a study of shared clonotypes between healthy human individuals. Method: immunoSEQ multiplex PCR; TCRdb's copy keeps in-frame clones and lacks some. The data show over 400,000 clones, about 72% seen once. Material for sequencing was PBMCs. The receptors shown here come from a woman aged 40-49 years in good health. Some clones in this sample may be carry-over from other donors' samples. CDR3s include the opening cysteine and the closing phenylalanine or tryptophan. A D gene is named only where the DNA matches it firmly. The listing skips clone size in some rows; elsewhere it reads once, few, many or a size class.

clone_size: .
v_call: TRBV5-5
j_call: TRBJ2-2
d_call: .
cdr3_aa: CASSLWRDSGELFF
cdr3_nt: TGTGCCAGCAGCTTGTGGCGGGACTCCGGGGAGCTGTTTTTT

clone_size: .
v_call: TRBV11-2
j_call: TRBJ2-3
d_call: TRBD2
cdr3_aa: CASSTGTSGSSDTQYF
cdr3_nt: TGTGCCAGCAGCACTGGGACTAGCGGGAGTTCAGATACGCAGTATTTT

clone_size: .
v_call: TRBV11-2
j_call: TRBJ2-4
d_call: .
cdr3_aa: CASSPHYIQYF
cdr3_nt: TGTGCCAGCAGCCCCCATTACATTCAGTACTTC

clone_size: few
v_call: TRBV6-1
j_call: TRBJ1-5
d_call: .
cdr3_aa: CASSHPVGIPQPQHF
cdr3_nt: TGTGCCAGCAGCCACCCGGTGGGAATACCACAGCCCCAGCATTTT

clone_size: .
v_call: TRBV7-2
j_call: TRBJ2-4
d_call: .
cdr3_aa: CASSLARGTQNIQYF
cdr3_nt: TGTGCCAGCAGCTTAGCGCGCGGGACACAAAACATTCAGTACTTC

clone_size: .
v_call: TRBV7-2
j_call: TRBJ2-2
d_call: .
cdr3_aa: CASSPRQANTGELFF
cdr3_nt: TGTGCCAGCAGCCCACGACAGGCAAACACCGGGGAGCTGTTTTTT

clone_size: .
v_call: TRBV2
j_call: TRBJ2-5
d_call: .
cdr3_aa: CASSEAVWGSYQETQYF
cdr3_nt: TGTGCCAGCAGTGAAGCGGTGTGGGGGAGCTACCAAGAGACCCAGTACTTC

clone_size: .
v_call: TRBV10-3
j_call: TRBJ1-1
d_call: .
cdr3_aa: CAISESGTGRNTEAFF
cdr3_nt: TGTGCCATCAGTGAGTCTGGGACCGGGAGGAACACTGAAGCTTTCTTT

clone_size: .
v_call: TRBV11-2
j_call: TRBJ1-2
d_call: TRBD1
cdr3_aa: CASSSGGQGVGYTF
cdr3_nt: TGTGCCAGCAGCTCCGGGGGACAGGGGGTCGGCTACACCTTC

clone_size: .
v_call: TRBV29-1
j_call: TRBJ1-3
d_call: .
cdr3_aa: CSVGQSSGNTIYF
cdr3_nt: TGCAGCGTTGGGCAGTCTTCTGGAAACACCATATATTTT

clone_size: few
v_call: TRBV6-6
j_call: TRBJ2-2
d_call: .
cdr3_aa: CASSSLGATGELFF
cdr3_nt: TGTGCCAGCAGTTCCTTGGGAGCAACCGGGGAGCTGTTTTTT

clone_size: .
v_call: TRBV7-9
j_call: TRBJ2-7
d_call: .
cdr3_aa: CASSPPFATFEQYF
cdr3_nt: TGTGCCAGCAGCCCCCCCTTCGCAACCTTTGAGCAGTACTTC

clone_size: .
v_call: TRBV28
j_call: TRBJ1-2
d_call: TRBD1
cdr3_aa: CASRPPGGAAYGYTF
cdr3_nt: TGTGCCAGCAGACCGCCAGGGGGCGCAGCCTATGGCTACACCTTC

clone_size: many
v_call: TRBV7-2
j_call: TRBJ2-7
d_call: TRBD2
cdr3_aa: CASSSHGSSGGEQYF
cdr3_nt: TGTGCCAGCAGCTCCCATGGTTCGTCGGGAGGCGAGCAGTACTTC

clone_size: .
v_call: TRBV4-1
j_call: TRBJ1-5
d_call: TRBD1
cdr3_aa: CASSHGTEKRNQPQHF
cdr3_nt: TGCGCCAGCAGCCATGGGACAGAGAAGAGGAATCAGCCCCAGCATTTT

clone_size: .
v_call: TRBV19
j_call: TRBJ2-2
d_call: TRBD1
cdr3_aa: CASRQGGTGELFF
cdr3_nt: TGTGCCAGCCGACAGGGCGGCACCGGGGAGCTGTTTTTT

clone_size: .
v_call: TRBV28
j_call: TRBJ1-5
d_call: .
cdr3_aa: CASSFQYYQPQHF
cdr3_nt: TGTGCCAGCAGTTTCCAGTATTATCAGCCCCAGCATTTT

clone_size: .
v_call: TRBV10-3
j_call: TRBJ2-1
d_call: TRBD2
cdr3_aa: CAISDRTSRGEQFF
cdr3_nt: TGTGCCATCAGTGACCGGACTAGTCGGGGCGAGCAGTTCTTC

clone_size: .
v_call: TRBV1
j_call: TRBJ2-7
d_call: .
cdr3_aa: CTSSQEDGTGGDFKTEQYF
cdr3_nt: TGCACCAGCAGCCAAGAAGACGGGACAGGGGGCGATTTTAAAACCGAGCAGTACTTC

clone_size: .
v_call: TRBV6-4
j_call: TRBJ2-7
d_call: TRBD2
cdr3_aa: CASSDSERETSYEQYF
cdr3_nt: TGTGCCAGCAGTGACTCGGAGCGGGAGACCTCCTACGAGCAGTACTTC

clone_size: .
v_call: TRBV6-1
j_call: TRBJ2-1
d_call: .
cdr3_aa: CASSGTVSGSYNEQFF
cdr3_nt: TGTGCCAGCAGTGGGACAGTGTCAGGCTCCTACAATGAGCAGTTCTTC

clone_size: few
v_call: TRBV7-2
j_call: TRBJ2-5
d_call: .
cdr3_aa: CASSSFGGNLETQYF
cdr3_nt: TGTGCCAGCAGCTCGTTCGGCGGGAACCTAGAGACCCAGTACTTC

clone_size: .
v_call: TRBV5-1
j_call: TRBJ2-3
d_call: .
cdr3_aa: CASSLVGVSPDTQYF
cdr3_nt: TGCGCCAGCAGCTTGGTAGGAGTCTCCCCAGATACGCAGTATTTT